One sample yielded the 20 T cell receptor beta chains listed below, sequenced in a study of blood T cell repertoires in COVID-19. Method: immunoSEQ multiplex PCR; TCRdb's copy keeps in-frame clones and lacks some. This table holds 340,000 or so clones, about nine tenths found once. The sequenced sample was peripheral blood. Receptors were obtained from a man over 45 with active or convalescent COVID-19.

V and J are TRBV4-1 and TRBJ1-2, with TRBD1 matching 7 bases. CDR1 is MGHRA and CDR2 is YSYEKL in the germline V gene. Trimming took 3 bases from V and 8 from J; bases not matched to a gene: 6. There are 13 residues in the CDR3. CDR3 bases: TGCGCCAGCAGCCAGGAGGGGGCGCGAGGCTACACCTTC. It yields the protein CASSQEGARGYTF.

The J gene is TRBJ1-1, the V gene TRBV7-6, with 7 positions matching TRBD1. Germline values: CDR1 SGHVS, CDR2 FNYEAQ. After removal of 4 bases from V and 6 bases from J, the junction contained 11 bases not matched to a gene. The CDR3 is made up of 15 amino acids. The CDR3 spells CASSWATGRSSEAFF. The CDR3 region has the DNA TGTGCCAGCAGCTGGGCGACAGGGAGGAGCTCTGAAGCTTTCTTT.

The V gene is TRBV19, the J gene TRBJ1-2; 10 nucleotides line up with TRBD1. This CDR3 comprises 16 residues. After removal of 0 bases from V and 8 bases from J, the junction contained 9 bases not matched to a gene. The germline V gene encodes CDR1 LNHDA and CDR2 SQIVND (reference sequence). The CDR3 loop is CASSIDFSGTGVGYTF. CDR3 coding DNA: TGTGCCAGTAGTATAGATTTCTCCGGGACAGGGGTCGGCTACACCTTC.

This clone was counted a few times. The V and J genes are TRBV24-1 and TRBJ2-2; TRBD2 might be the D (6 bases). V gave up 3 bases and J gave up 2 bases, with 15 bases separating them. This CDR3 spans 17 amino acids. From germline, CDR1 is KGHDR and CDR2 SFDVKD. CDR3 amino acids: CATSDPGMEGNTGELFF. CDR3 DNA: TGTGCCACCAGTGATCCGGGGATGGAGGGTAACACCGGGGAGCTGTTTTTT.

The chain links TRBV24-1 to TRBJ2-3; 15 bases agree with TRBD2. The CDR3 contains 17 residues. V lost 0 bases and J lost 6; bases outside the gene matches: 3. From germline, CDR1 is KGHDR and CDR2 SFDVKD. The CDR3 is CATSDLRTSGRADTQYF. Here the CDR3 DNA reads TGTGCCACCAGTGATTTGAGGACTAGCGGGAGGGCGGATACGCAGTATTTT.

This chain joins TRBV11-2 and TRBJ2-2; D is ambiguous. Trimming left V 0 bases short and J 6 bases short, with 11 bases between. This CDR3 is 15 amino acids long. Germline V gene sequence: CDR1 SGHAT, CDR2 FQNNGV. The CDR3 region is CASSLDPTAAGELFF. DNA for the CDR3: TGTGCCAGCAGCTTAGACCCAACCGCGGCCGGGGAGCTGTTTTTT.

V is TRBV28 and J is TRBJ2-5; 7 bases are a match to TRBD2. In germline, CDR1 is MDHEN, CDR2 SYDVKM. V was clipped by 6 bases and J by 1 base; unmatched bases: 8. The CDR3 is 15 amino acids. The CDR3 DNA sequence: TGTGCCAGCAGCCCCAGCGGGGTAGTCCAAGAGACCCAGTACTTC. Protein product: CASSPSGVVQETQYF.

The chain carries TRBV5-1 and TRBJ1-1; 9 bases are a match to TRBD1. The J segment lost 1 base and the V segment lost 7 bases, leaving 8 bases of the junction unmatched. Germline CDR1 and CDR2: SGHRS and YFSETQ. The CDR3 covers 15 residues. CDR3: CASRTQGATNTEAFF. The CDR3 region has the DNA TGCGCCAGCCGTACACAGGGGGCTACGAACACTGAAGCTTTCTTT.

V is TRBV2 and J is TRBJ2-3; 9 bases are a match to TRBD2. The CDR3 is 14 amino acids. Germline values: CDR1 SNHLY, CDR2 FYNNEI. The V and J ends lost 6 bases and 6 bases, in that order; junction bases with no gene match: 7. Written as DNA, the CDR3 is TGTGCCAGCAGACCGGGACTAGCTCTGGATACGCAGTATTTT. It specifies CASRPGLALDTQYF.

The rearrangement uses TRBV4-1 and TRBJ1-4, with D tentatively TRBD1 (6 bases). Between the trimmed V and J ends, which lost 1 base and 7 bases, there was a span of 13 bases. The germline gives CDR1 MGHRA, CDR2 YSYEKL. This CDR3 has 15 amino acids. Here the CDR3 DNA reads TGCGCCAGCAGCCAAGGGGCAAGGGGGAGTGAAAAACTGTTTTTT. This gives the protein CASSQGARGSEKLFF.

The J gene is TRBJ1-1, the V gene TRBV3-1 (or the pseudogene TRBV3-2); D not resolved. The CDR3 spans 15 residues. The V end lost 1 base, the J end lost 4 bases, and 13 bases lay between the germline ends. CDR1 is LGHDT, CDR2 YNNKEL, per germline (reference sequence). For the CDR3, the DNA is TGTGCCAGCAGCCAAGGTTTAGGCGGTAGCACTGAAGCTTTCTTT. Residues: CASSQGLGGSTEAFF.

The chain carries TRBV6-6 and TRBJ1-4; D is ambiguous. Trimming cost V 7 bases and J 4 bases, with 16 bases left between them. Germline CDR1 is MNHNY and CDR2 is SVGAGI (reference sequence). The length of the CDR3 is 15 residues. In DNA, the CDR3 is TGTGCCAGCAAAAAAATCGACCCTAGTAATGAAAAACTGTTTTTT. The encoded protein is CASKKIDPSNEKLFF.

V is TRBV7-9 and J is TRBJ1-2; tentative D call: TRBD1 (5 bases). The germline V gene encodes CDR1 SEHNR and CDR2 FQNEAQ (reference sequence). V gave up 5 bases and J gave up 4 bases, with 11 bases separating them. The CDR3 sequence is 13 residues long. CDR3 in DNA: TGTGCCAGCAGCCCAGGGACTGGCTATGGCTACACCTTC. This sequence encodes CASSPGTGYGYTF.

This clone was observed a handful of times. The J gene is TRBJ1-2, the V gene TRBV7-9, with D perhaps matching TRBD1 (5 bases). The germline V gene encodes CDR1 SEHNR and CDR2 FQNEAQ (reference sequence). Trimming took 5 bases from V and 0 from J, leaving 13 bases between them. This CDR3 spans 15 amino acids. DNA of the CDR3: TGTGCCAGCAGCGCGGACACCTTCACTAACTATGGCTACACCTTC. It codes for CASSADTFTNYGYTF.

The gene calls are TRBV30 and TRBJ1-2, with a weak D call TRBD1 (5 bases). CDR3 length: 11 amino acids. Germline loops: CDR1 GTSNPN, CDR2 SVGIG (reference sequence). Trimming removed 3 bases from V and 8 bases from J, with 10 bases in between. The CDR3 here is CAWSQGRGYTF. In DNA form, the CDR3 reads TGTGCCTGGAGCCAGGGTCGCGGCTACACCTTC.

CDR3 protein: CASSLPQKGLGYNEQFF. DNA of the CDR3: TGTGCCAGCAGTTTACCTCAGAAGGGGCTCGGGTACAATGAGCAGTTCTTC. J is TRBJ2-1 and V is TRBV6-2 or TRBV6-3; D might be TRBD1 (5 bases). This CDR3 is built from 17 residues. Germline V gene data show CDR1 as MNHEY and CDR2 as SVGEGT. V lost 4 bases, J lost 4 bases, and 20 bases lay in between.

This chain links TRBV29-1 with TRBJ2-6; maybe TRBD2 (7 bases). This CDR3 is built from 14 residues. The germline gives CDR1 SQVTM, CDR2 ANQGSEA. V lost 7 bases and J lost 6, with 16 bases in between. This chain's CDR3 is CSAAGANSANVLTF. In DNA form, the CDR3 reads TGCAGCGCCGCGGGGGCAAATTCGGCCAACGTCCTGACTTTC.

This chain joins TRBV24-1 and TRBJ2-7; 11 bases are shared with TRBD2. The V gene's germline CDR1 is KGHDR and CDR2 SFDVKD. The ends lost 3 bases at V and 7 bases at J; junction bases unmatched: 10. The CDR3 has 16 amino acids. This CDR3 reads CATSDPTSGKKGEQYF. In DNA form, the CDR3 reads TGTGCCACCAGTGATCCGACTAGCGGGAAAAAGGGTGAGCAGTACTTC.

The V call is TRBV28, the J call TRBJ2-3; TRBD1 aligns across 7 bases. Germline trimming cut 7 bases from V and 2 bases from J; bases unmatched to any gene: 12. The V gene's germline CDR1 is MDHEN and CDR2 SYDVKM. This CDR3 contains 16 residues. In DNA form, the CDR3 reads TGTGCCAGCATTGCGACAGGGCCAATAACCACAGATACGCAGTATTTT. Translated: CASIATGPITTDTQYF.

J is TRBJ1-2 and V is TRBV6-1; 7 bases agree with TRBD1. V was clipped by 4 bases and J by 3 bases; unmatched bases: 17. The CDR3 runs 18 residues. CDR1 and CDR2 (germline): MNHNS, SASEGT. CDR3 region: CASSGQGPDRAGDYGYTF. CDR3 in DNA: TGTGCCAGCAGTGGGCAGGGACCCGACAGGGCAGGTGACTATGGCTACACCTTC.